The entry below describes one T cell receptor (beta chain). Germline V lookup: CDR1 LNHDA, CDR2 SQIVND (reference sequence). The CDR3 extends over 17 amino acids. V lost 5 bases to trimming and J lost 0 bases; unmatched junction nucleotides: 11. The data are from a study of blood T cell repertoires in COVID-19. Generated by immunoSEQ multiplex PCR, the TCRdb table keeps only in-frame clones and is missing some. The sample contains roughly 200,000 clones, roughly 80% of which appear only once. The chain links TRBV19 to TRBJ2-3; 7 bases are shared with TRBD1. Sequenced sample: peripheral blood. The receptor's source is a human donor in a cohort sampled during active COVID-19. CDR3 in DNA: TGTGCCAGTAGTGTCCTACAGGGGTCTGCTAGCACAGATACGCAGTATTTT. This sequence encodes CASSVLQGSASTDTQYF.